Shown below are 30 T cell receptor beta chains from a single sample sequenced in a study of cytomegalovirus exposure and HLA in healthy donors. The PCR had 60 Vbeta and 13 Jbeta primers. Repertoires were generated with immunoSEQ multiplex PCR, while TCRdb's copy carries only in-frame clones and drops some. This repertoire shows about 180,000 clones, around 77% found once; its top ten account for approximately 2%. The sample taken for sequencing was PBMCs. These receptors were obtained from a woman in her 30s in good health and CMV-seronegative.

A few counts support this clone. The gene calls are TRBV6-6 and TRBJ2-7; D is uncertain. CDR1 MNHNY and CDR2 SVGAGI come from the germline V gene (reference sequence). V was trimmed by 4 bases and J by 2 bases, leaving 9 bases between them. The CDR3 spans 13 residues. The CDR3: CASSFDNAYEQYF. As DNA, the CDR3 is TGTGCCAGCAGTTTCGACAATGCCTACGAGCAGTACTTC.

The V gene is TRBV30, the J gene TRBJ2-3; perhaps TRBD1 as D (5 bases). CDR3 size: 12 residues. CDR1 is GTSNPN and CDR2 is SVGIG in the germline V gene (reference sequence). V lost 1 base, J lost 8 bases, and 10 bases lay in between. In nucleotides, the CDR3 is TGTGCCTGGAGTGGTTTACAGGCTACGCAGTATTTT. Encoded protein: CAWSGLQATQYF.

This clone appeared a few times. J is TRBJ1-6 and V is TRBV7-2; TRBD1 agrees at 7 bases. There are 15 residues in the CDR3. CDR1 is SGHTA and CDR2 is FQGNSA in the germline V gene. Germline trimming cut 5 bases from V and 2 bases from J; bases unmatched to any gene: 3. Written as DNA, the CDR3 is TGTGCCAGCAGCCCCGGACAGGCCTATAATTCACCCCTCCACTTT. It is translated as CASSPGQAYNSPLHF.

This chain joins TRBV12-5 and TRBJ1-1; 7 bases map to TRBD1. This CDR3 has 13 residues. Germline trimming cut 1 base from V and 5 bases from J; bases unmatched to any gene: 1. From germline, CDR1 is LGHNT and CDR2 FRNRAP. In DNA, the CDR3 is TGTGCTAGTGGTTTGGAACAGGGGACTGAAGCTTTCTTT. It is translated as CASGLEQGTEAFF.

The rearrangement joins TRBV10-1 to TRBJ2-7, with TRBD2 matching 13 bases. This CDR3 comprises 15 residues. The germline V gene has CDR1 WNHNN and CDR2 SYGVQD (reference sequence). The J segment lost 5 bases and the V segment lost 6 bases, leaving 7 bases of the junction unmatched. The CDR3 DNA reads as TGCGCCAGCAGCGCCGAACTAGCGGGGGGGCACGAGCAGTACTTC. Protein: CASSAELAGGHEQYF.

The chain links TRBV11-2 to TRBJ1-1; D is ambiguous. CDR1 SGHAT and CDR2 FQNNGV come from the germline V gene. This CDR3 is built from 14 residues. V was cut by 1 base and J by 4 bases, with 10 bases left in between. As DNA, the CDR3 is TGTGCCAGCAGCTTAGCCCGGGCGGGCACTGAAGCTTTCTTT. As protein: CASSLARAGTEAFF.

This chain uses TRBV5-6 with TRBJ1-2; no clear D. The CDR3 covers 13 residues. Germline values: CDR1 SGHDT, CDR2 YYEEEE. With 0 bases removed from V and 1 base from J, the gap between germline ends came to 4 bases. CDR3 nucleotide sequence: TGTGCCAGCAGCTTGGACAGTAACTATGGCTACACCTTC. It codes for CASSLDSNYGYTF.

The chain carries TRBV21-1 and TRBJ1-1. TRBV21-1 is marked as a pseudogene. This CDR3 region has 12 residues. CDR3 protein: CASSKGRPGAFF. The CDR3 DNA sequence: TGTGCCAGCAGCAAAGGGAGGCCTGGAGCTTTCTTT.

V is TRBV4-1 and J is TRBJ1-1, with 10 bases lining up with TRBD1. The germline CDR1 and CDR2 sequences are MGHRA and YSYEKL. The V segment lost 1 base and the J segment 3 bases; nucleotides outside the gene matches: 2. The CDR3 length is 15 residues. The chain's CDR3 is CASSQGGTGDTEAFF. For the CDR3, the DNA is TGCGCCAGCAGCCAAGGCGGGACAGGGGACACTGAAGCTTTCTTT.

The CDR3 region is CASSFPAGAIETQYF. The CDR3 coding sequence is TGTGCCAGCAGCTTTCCAGCGGGGGCCATAGAGACCCAGTACTTC. The chain links TRBV5-5 to TRBJ2-5; 8 positions agree with TRBD2. This CDR3 has 15 residues. The germline CDR1 and CDR2 sequences are SGHKS and YYEKEE (reference sequence). Trimming at V came to 2 bases and at J to 4 bases, leaving 7 bases not matched to a gene.

This clone showed up just once. The chain is built from TRBV4-1 and TRBJ1-1, with D possibly TRBD1 on 5 matching bases. Germline assignment: CDR1 MGHRA and CDR2 YSYEKL. This CDR3 is built from 17 residues. V was pared by 5 bases and J by 0 bases, with 19 bases between. The CDR3 spells CASSDDLGAGVNTEAFF. CDR3 in DNA: TGCGCCAGCAGCGACGACTTAGGGGCAGGCGTGAACACTGAAGCTTTCTTT.

This clone was seen a few times. The chain has TRBV6-6 and TRBJ2-5; 8 nucleotides agree with TRBD2. Germline loops: CDR1 MNHNY, CDR2 SVGAGI (reference sequence). The CDR3 runs to 14 residues. The J segment lost 6 bases and the V segment lost 2 bases, leaving 5 bases of the junction unmatched. CDR3 sequence (DNA): TGTGCCAGCAGTTACGGACTAGCTGAACAGACCCAGTACTTC. Its protein product is CASSYGLAEQTQYF.

This rearrangement joins TRBV7-2 to TRBJ2-4; possibly TRBD2 for D (6 bases). Between the trimmed V and J ends, which lost 5 bases and 5 bases, there was a span of 13 bases. The CDR3 covers 14 residues. CDR1 is SGHTA and CDR2 is FQGNSA in the germline V gene. In nucleotides, the CDR3 is TGTGCCAGCAGCCCCCCGGTAGCGGAAAACATTCAGTACTTC. Amino acid sequence: CASSPPVAENIQYF.

This chain uses TRBV2 with TRBJ2-7, with D perhaps TRBD1 (6 bases). The CDR3 spans 14 residues. Germline V gene lookup returns CDR1 SNHLY and CDR2 FYNNEI. Trimming pared 7 bases from V and 3 bases from J, leaving 16 bases between. CDR3 protein: CASTLSRGNYEQYF. The CDR3 DNA reads as TGTGCCAGCACCCTCTCAAGGGGGAACTACGAGCAGTACTTC.

The V call is TRBV30, the J call TRBJ1-2, with 11 bases identical to TRBD1. V lost 5 bases to trimming and J lost 8 bases; unmatched junction nucleotides: 10. This CDR3 comprises 14 residues. Germline V gene data show CDR1 as GTSNPN and CDR2 as SVGIG (reference sequence). This CDR3 reads CAWDRDRGWRGYTF. The CDR3 DNA follows: TGTGCCTGGGACCGGGACAGGGGGTGGAGAGGCTACACCTTC.

The chain recombines TRBV5-4 with TRBJ1-1; D may be TRBD1 (6 bases). Germline CDR1 reads SGHNT; CDR2 reads YYREEE (reference sequence). This CDR3 has 15 residues. Trimming shortened V by 3 bases and J by 5 bases, and 17 bases separated the two germline ends. The CDR3 coding sequence is TGTGCCAGCAGCTCCGCGGGGGGCTCGAGAACTGAAGCTTTCTTT. Protein sequence: CASSSAGGSRTEAFF.

The chain uses TRBV7-2 and TRBJ1-1, with D possibly TRBD1 on 6 matching bases. The CDR3 totals 13 residues. The V gene lost 2 bases and the J gene lost 10 bases, with 14 bases spanning the gap. CDR1 is SGHTA, CDR2 FQGNSA, per germline. The DNA of the CDR3 is TGTGCCAGCAGCTTACCGGGACATCGCGGAGCTTTCTTT. Encoded protein: CASSLPGHRGAFF.

CDR3 residues: CASSIRTTQETQYF. In nucleotides, the CDR3 is TGTGCCAGCAGTATCAGGACAACCCAAGAGACCCAGTACTTC. The chain joins TRBV2 to TRBJ2-5; a possible D gene is TRBD1 (5 bases). The germline V and J ends were trimmed by 5 bases and 1 base, with 11 bases remaining between them. In germline, CDR1 is SNHLY, CDR2 FYNNEI. This CDR3 contains 14 residues.

This rearrangement joins TRBV11-3 to TRBJ2-3, with D possibly being TRBD2 (5 bases). Germline lookup yields CDR1 SGHNT and CDR2 YENEEA. The CDR3 consists of 14 residues. The V end lost 0 bases, the J end lost 3 bases, and 7 bases lay between the germline ends. CDR3 residues: CASSLDRGTDTQYF. The CDR3 bases are TGTGCCAGCAGCTTAGATCGGGGTACAGATACGCAGTATTTT.

The gene calls are TRBV7-8 and TRBJ1-5; 9 bases match TRBD1. Germline V gives CDR1 SGHVS, CDR2 FQNEAQ. V trimming: 5 bases; J trimming: 6 bases; junction bases outside the gene matches: 11. The CDR3 consists of 16 residues. In nucleotides, the CDR3 is TGTGCCAGCAGCCCCGATAGACAGGGGGTCGGTCAGCCCCAGCATTTT. This gives the protein CASSPDRQGVGQPQHF.

V is TRBV4-3 and J is TRBJ1-1; D is possibly TRBD1 (5 bases). The V and J ends lost 4 bases and 8 bases respectively, with 8 bases between them. The CDR3 has 11 amino acids. Germline CDR1 LGHNA, CDR2 YSLEER. The CDR3 sequence: CASSRAGEAFF. The CDR3 coding sequence is TGCGCCAGCAGCCGTGCAGGGGAAGCTTTCTTT.

This chain joins TRBV25-1 and TRBJ1-2; D is ambiguous. Germline V gene data show CDR1 as MGHDK and CDR2 as SYGVNS. The CDR3 loop spans 11 amino acids. The V end lost 6 bases, the J end lost 8 bases, and 10 bases lay between the germline ends. Written as DNA, the CDR3 is TGTGCCAGCAGCGACGGACTCGGCTACACCTTC. Its translation is CASSDGLGYTF.

This chain uses TRBV30 with TRBJ1-1; TRBD1 matches 8 bases. V was pared by 2 bases and J by 9 bases, with 5 bases of the junction left unmatched. The germline CDR1 and CDR2 sequences are GTSNPN and SVGIG (reference sequence). This CDR3 comprises 12 residues. CDR3 protein: CAWSQQGGKAFF. CDR3 in DNA: TGTGCCTGGAGTCAACAGGGGGGAAAAGCTTTCTTT.

In this sample, this clone turned up a few times. Relative to the germline gene, one junction end is altered; a read error may explain this. The J gene is TRBJ2-7, the V gene TRBV2; weak D call: TRBD2 (6 bases). In germline, CDR1 is SNHLY, CDR2 FYNNEI. There are 13 residues in the CDR3. In DNA, the CDR3 is TGTGCCAGCAGTGGTGGTGGAGGGTACGGGCAGTACTTC. Its translation: CASSGGGGYGQYF.

This clone has just one count. The CDR3 here is CAWSVFSYEQYF. The DNA for the CDR3 is TGTGCCTGGTCAGTTTTCTCCTACGAGCAGTACTTC. The rearrangement joins TRBV30 to TRBJ2-7, with no clear D. Germline CDR1 is GTSNPN and CDR2 is SVGIG (reference sequence). V was trimmed by 5 bases and J by 0 bases, leaving 8 bases between them. The CDR3 covers 12 residues.

This sequence joins TRBV5-1 and TRBJ2-7; D is undetermined. Between the trimmed V and J ends, which lost 3 bases and 0 bases, there was a span of 10 bases. The germline CDR1 and CDR2 sequences are SGHRS and YFSETQ. This CDR3 comprises 14 residues. The CDR3 is CASSSPGSSYEQYF. CDR3 in DNA: TGCGCCAGCAGCTCCCCAGGTAGCTCCTACGAGCAGTACTTC.

The V call is TRBV4-3, the J call TRBJ2-7, with TRBD2 matching 14 bases. The CDR3 totals 15 residues. Trimming cost V 5 bases and J 2 bases; bases outside gene matches: 2. CDR1 and CDR2 from the germline V gene are LGHNA and YSLEER. CDR3 nucleotide sequence: TGCGCCAGCAGCTTGACTAGCGGGGGGGCCTACGAGCAGTACTTC. Translation: CASSLTSGGAYEQYF.

The rearrangement joins TRBV5-4 to TRBJ1-1, with TRBD1 identical over 11 bases. Germline values: CDR1 SGHNT, CDR2 YYREEE (reference sequence). Losses at the gene ends were 3 bases for V and 7 bases for J; bases not matched to a gene: 8. This CDR3 region has 15 residues. The CDR3 reads CASSSGQGAKFEAFF. CDR3 nucleotides: TGTGCCAGCAGCTCCGGACAGGGGGCGAAGTTTGAAGCTTTCTTT.

V usage is TRBV30 and J usage is TRBJ2-1; TRBD2 matches at 11 bases. Looked up from germline, CDR1 is GTSNPN and CDR2 is SVGIG (reference sequence). V shed 1 base and J 5 bases; nucleotides not matched to a gene: 10. The CDR3 is 17 residues long. The CDR3 sequence is CAWSDPSLAGGNNEQFF. The CDR3 DNA sequence: TGTGCCTGGAGTGACCCGTCGCTAGCGGGGGGAAACAATGAGCAGTTCTTC.

The V gene is TRBV6-5, the J gene TRBJ2-6; the D is unclear. The CDR3 runs 16 residues. Germline assignment: CDR1 MNHEY and CDR2 SVGAGI. The V gene lost 0 bases and the J gene lost 0 bases, with 6 bases spanning the gap. CDR3 sequence (DNA): TGTGCCAGCAGTTACTCACGGTTCTCTGGGGCCAACGTCCTGACTTTC. It specifies CASSYSRFSGANVLTF.